What follows are 10 T cell receptor beta chains derived from one specimen sequenced in a study of blood T cell repertoires in COVID-19. Data came from immunoSEQ multiplex PCR; TCRdb stores just in-frame clones and leaves some out. Here the sample spans 30,000 to 45,000 clones, roughly 87% being singletons. Source material: peripheral blood. These receptors were obtained from a human donor in a cohort sampled during active COVID-19.

This clone was recorded a few times. The V call is TRBV18, the J call TRBJ1-1; a weak D match, TRBD1 (6 bases). The CDR3 covers 14 residues. Trimming removed 2 bases at V and 3 bases at J, with 10 bases between. Germline V gives CDR1 KGHSH, CDR2 LQKENI. Here the CDR3 reads CASSPYTGYTEAFF. Here the CDR3 DNA reads TGTGCCAGCTCACCATATACAGGGTACACTGAAGCTTTCTTT.

The rearrangement joins TRBV7-9 to TRBJ2-1; the match to TRBD2 covers 12 bases. Per the germline V gene, CDR1 is SEHNR and CDR2 is FQNEAQ (reference sequence). This CDR3 is 17 amino acids long. The J segment lost 7 bases and the V segment lost 1 base, leaving 8 bases of the junction unmatched. DNA for the CDR3: TGTGCCAGCAGCTTAGTCCCCCTAGCGGGGGGGTTGAATGAGCAGTTCTTC. This gives the protein CASSLVPLAGGLNEQFF.

The rearrangement joins TRBV25-1 to TRBJ2-3; the match to TRBD1 covers 11 bases. The CDR3 loop spans 16 amino acids. The V gene end was trimmed by 6 bases and the J gene end by 6 bases; junction bases not matched to a gene: 11. Germline CDR1 reads MGHDK; CDR2 reads SYGVNS. The CDR3 DNA is TGTGCCAGCAGCTACCGGGAGGACAGGGGGCGGGATACGCAGTATTTT. It encodes CASSYREDRGRDTQYF.

This chain connects TRBV19 to TRBJ2-5; the match to TRBD2 covers 13 bases. Trimming cost V 1 base and J 5 bases; bases outside gene matches: 7. The CDR3 consists of 17 residues. In germline, CDR1 is LNHDA, CDR2 SQIVND (reference sequence). CDR3 in DNA: TGTGCCAGTAGTATAGCCCTACGGACTAGCGGGAGTGAGACCCAGTACTTC. Translated: CASSIALRTSGSETQYF.

The chain carries TRBV7-2 and TRBJ1-2, with D tentatively TRBD1 (6 bases). Germline V CDR1 and CDR2: SGHTA, FQGNSA. The CDR3 totals 16 residues. V was trimmed by 1 base and J by 1 base, leaving 13 bases between them. In DNA form, the CDR3 reads TGTGCCAGCAGCTTAGACTTCCAGGACAGTAACTATGGCTACACCTTC. This gives the protein CASSLDFQDSNYGYTF.

This clone is judged medium-sized. The chain joins TRBV11-2 to TRBJ2-7; possibly TRBD1 for D (7 bases). The V gene's germline CDR1 is SGHAT and CDR2 FQNNGV. V was pared by 1 base and J by 4 bases, with 11 bases between. The CDR3 sequence is 14 residues long. The CDR3, as DNA: TGTGCCAGCAGCTTAGCAGGGGGGAAGTACGAGCAGTACTTC. Its translation: CASSLAGGKYEQYF.

The rearrangement joins TRBV7-2 to TRBJ1-1; TRBD1 agrees at 9 bases. This CDR3 spans 14 amino acids. CDR1 is SGHTA and CDR2 is FQGNSA in the germline V gene. The V and J ends lost 5 bases and 5 bases, in that order; junction bases with no gene match: 6. CDR3 loop: CASSRTGGRTEAFF. For the CDR3, the DNA is TGTGCCAGCAGCCGTACAGGGGGCCGGACTGAAGCTTTCTTT.

The rearrangement links TRBV7-9 to TRBJ2-1; 9 positions agree with TRBD2. J lost 3 bases, V lost 1 base, and 4 bases had no gene match. The CDR3 consists of 16 residues. Germline CDR1 SEHNR, CDR2 FQNEAQ (reference sequence). This CDR3 is CASSLGSGGNYNEQFF. The CDR3 DNA follows: TGTGCCAGCAGCTTAGGTAGCGGGGGAAACTACAATGAGCAGTTCTTC.

This clone was counted between two and nine times. For the CDR3, the DNA is TGTGCCAGCAGACTAGCGGGAGACAACAATTTGAAGCAGTTCTTC. Its protein product is CASRLAGDNNLKQFF. The chain recombines TRBV28 with TRBJ2-1; TRBD2 aligns across 11 bases. The germline gives CDR1 MDHEN, CDR2 SYDVKM. This CDR3 has 15 residues. V was pared by 6 bases and J by 11 bases, with 12 bases of the junction left unmatched.

The CDR3: CAISESKAGDPQAYEQYF. The CDR3 nucleotides read TGTGCCATCAGTGAGTCGAAAGCGGGGGACCCTCAAGCCTACGAGCAGTACTTC. The rearrangement uses TRBV10-3 and TRBJ2-7; 8 bases are a match to TRBD2. Germline loops: CDR1 ENHRY, CDR2 SYGVKD. The CDR3 runs to 18 residues. J gave up 2 bases and V 0 bases, and 12 bases lay outside the gene matches.